Below, 22 T cell receptor beta chains from the same sample are listed, as sequenced in a study of cytomegalovirus exposure and HLA in healthy donors. PCR employed 60 Vbeta and 13 Jbeta primers. The method was immunoSEQ multiplex PCR; TCRdb's version includes in-frame clones alone and lacks a portion of them. The sample consists of approximately 170,000 clones, roughly four fifths of them appearing once. The material sequenced was PBMCs. These receptors were taken from a middle-aged man in good health and CMV-seropositive.

This clone was seen a few times. Other DNA sequences in the sample encode the same CDR3. The chain couples TRBV27 to TRBJ2-1; 7 bases fit TRBD2. V dropped 3 bases and J dropped 0; count of bases not matched to a gene: 2. This CDR3 is built from 15 residues. The germline V gene has CDR1 MNHEY and CDR2 SMNVEV (reference sequence). CDR3 residues: CASSFGGSSYNEQFF. In DNA form, the CDR3 reads TGTGCCAGCAGTTTCGGGGGGAGCTCCTACAATGAGCAGTTCTTC.

The chain employs TRBV21-1 and TRBJ1-2; TRBD1 is taken as the D call from the table, unchecked against the DNA. TRBV21-1 is reported as a pseudogene. The CDR3 extends over 17 amino acids. This CDR3 is CASRQQGQIPLNYGYTF. CDR3 coding DNA: TGTGCCAGCAGGCAACAGGGACAGATCCCCCTAAACTATGGCTACACCTTC.

The chain recombines TRBV4-3 with TRBJ1-2; TRBD1 might be the D (5 bases). The CDR3 contains 16 residues. Germline V gene sequence: CDR1 LGHNA, CDR2 YSLEER. V lost 0 bases and J lost 0, with 11 bases in between. The DNA of the CDR3 is TGCGCCAGCAGCCAAGATCTGAGGACAACTAACTATGGCTACACCTTC. Protein product: CASSQDLRTTNYGYTF.

This clone was observed a handful of times. The rearrangement joins TRBV5-1 to TRBJ2-1, with D possibly matching TRBD2 (6 bases). The V end lost 5 bases, the J end lost 8 bases, and 23 bases lay between the germline ends. The CDR3 length is 16 residues. The germline V gene encodes CDR1 SGHRS and CDR2 YFSETQ. The CDR3 sequence is CASRESGLPTFDEQFF. The CDR3 DNA sequence: TGCGCCAGCAGAGAATCAGGACTACCGACGTTCGATGAGCAGTTCTTC.

The chain carries TRBV7-8 and TRBJ1-1; the D is unclear. There are 14 residues in the CDR3. V was shortened by 4 bases and J by 3 bases, with 12 bases between the two germline ends. Germline CDR1 is SGHVS and CDR2 is FQNEAQ. CDR3 amino acids: CASSSRREDTEAFF. In nucleotides, the CDR3 is TGTGCCAGCAGCTCCCGTAGGGAGGACACTGAAGCTTTCTTT.

This clone was seen once. The CDR3 DNA reads TGCAGCGTTGAAGGGGGGGGGCCAGGCTACACCTTC. Amino acids: CSVEGGGPGYTF. The chain is built from TRBV29-1 and TRBJ1-2; D is perhaps TRBD1 (6 bases). This CDR3 spans 12 amino acids. Trimming took off 1 base at V and 8 bases at J, with 11 bases between the two ends. CDR1 is SQVTM and CDR2 is ANQGSEA in the germline V gene.

This chain uses TRBV9 with TRBJ2-2; 9 nucleotides align to TRBD1. The CDR3 consists of 16 residues. J was trimmed by 4 bases and V by 4 bases; bases with no gene match: 8. Germline CDR1 SGDLS, CDR2 YYNGEE. The DNA of the CDR3 is TGTGCCAGCAGCCCACACAGGGGGCGCGGCACCGGGGAGCTGTTTTTT. Encoded protein: CASSPHRGRGTGELFF.

This sequence joins TRBV7-2 and TRBJ2-7; perhaps TRBD2 as D (5 bases). V dropped 1 base and J dropped 1 base, with 17 bases sitting between them. Germline loops: CDR1 SGHTA, CDR2 FQGNSA. The CDR3 loop spans 17 amino acids. The CDR3 nucleotides are TGTGCCAGCAGCTTAGTTGGTTTGGGAGTATGGTCCTACGAGCAGTACTTC. Translation: CASSLVGLGVWSYEQYF.

Only a few counts were recorded for this clone. The V gene is TRBV7-2, the J gene TRBJ1-2; possibly TRBD1 for D (5 bases). CDR3 size: 16 residues. Trimming took off 2 bases at V and 4 bases at J, with 17 bases between the two ends. CDR1 SGHTA and CDR2 FQGNSA come from the germline V gene. The CDR3, as DNA: TGTGCCAGCAGCTTACTAGGTCCCAGGGTACGCTATGGCTACACCTTC. Amino acids: CASSLLGPRVRYGYTF.

The gene calls are TRBV19 and TRBJ2-1; 8 bases agree with TRBD1. The CDR3 has 15 amino acids. V lost 5 bases, J lost 8 bases, and 11 bases stayed unmatched. CDR1 and CDR2 (germline): LNHDA, SQIVND (reference sequence). The CDR3 DNA sequence: TGTGCCAGTAGTTCCAGACAGGGGAAAGTCGATGAGCAGTTCTTC. Translating gives CASSSRQGKVDEQFF.

This clone qualifies as medium-sized. V and J are TRBV2 and TRBJ1-2, with D unclear. The ends were cut back, 7 bases at V and 4 bases at J, with 19 bases in the middle. CDR3 size: 15 residues. In germline, CDR1 is SNHLY, CDR2 FYNNEI. Here the CDR3 reads CASTGEREDGYGYTF. The CDR3 region has the DNA TGTGCCAGCACCGGGGAAAGGGAGGATGGCTATGGCTACACCTTC.

The chain couples TRBV5-1 to TRBJ2-7; 7 nucleotides agree with TRBD1. Germline CDR1 SGHRS, CDR2 YFSETQ. The CDR3 consists of 16 residues. After removal of 0 bases from V and 9 bases from J, the junction contained 15 bases not matched to a gene. The DNA of the CDR3 is TGCGCCAGCAGCTTGGGCCCTCAAAATACAGGGGTATGGCAGTACTTC. Encoded protein: CASSLGPQNTGVWQYF.

This clone was recorded once. The genes are TRBV28 and TRBJ1-1; D possibly corresponds to TRBD1 (5 bases). Per the germline V gene, CDR1 is MDHEN and CDR2 is SYDVKM. V was cut by 4 bases and J by 2 bases, with 14 bases left in between. The length of the CDR3 is 15 residues. The CDR3 DNA reads TGTGCCAGCAGTTACTGGGGGGAAGGTAACACTGAAGCTTTCTTT. Translating gives CASSYWGEGNTEAFF.

This clone appeared once. The rearrangement links TRBV27 to TRBJ2-7; TRBD1 might be the D (6 bases). The CDR3 is made up of 14 amino acids. The germline CDR1 and CDR2 sequences are MNHEY and SMNVEV (reference sequence). V dropped 6 bases and J dropped 2 bases, with 14 bases sitting between them. CDR3 sequence (DNA): TGTGCCAGCAGACACCTTGGGACAACCTACGAGCAGTACTTC. It is translated as CASRHLGTTYEQYF.

This chain links TRBV2 with TRBJ2-5, with 7 bases aligning to TRBD1. CDR1 SNHLY and CDR2 FYNNEI come from the germline V gene. The V gene end was trimmed by 6 bases and the J gene end by 3 bases; junction bases not matched to a gene: 4. The CDR3 totals 13 residues. This chain's CDR3 is CASSRQGEETQYF. CDR3 sequence (DNA): TGTGCCAGCAGCCGACAGGGTGAAGAGACCCAGTACTTC. Complete variable domain (other parts from reference TRBV2 and TRBJ2-5): EPEVTQTPSHQVTQMGQEVILRCVPISNHLYFYWYRQILGQKVEFLVSFYNNEISEKSEIFDDQFSVERPDGSNFTLKIRSTKLEDSAMYFCASSRQGEETQYFGPGTRLLVL.

The CDR3 region has the DNA TGTGCCAGCACCCCCTCGGTTACCTACGAGCAGTACTTC. Translating it yields CASTPSVTYEQYF. The chain combines TRBV6-1 with TRBJ2-7; D gene unclear. The V end lost 7 bases, the J end lost 2 bases, and 12 bases lay between the germline ends. Germline CDR1 MNHNS, CDR2 SASEGT. This CDR3 has 13 residues.

The chain has TRBV9 and TRBJ2-3, with 7 bases lining up with TRBD1. This CDR3 region has 16 residues. Germline assignment: CDR1 SGDLS and CDR2 YYNGEE. Trimming took 3 bases from V and 0 from J; bases not matched to a gene: 7. CDR3 DNA: TGTGCCAGCAGCGCGCAGGGACAGACTAGCACAGATACGCAGTATTTT. Residues: CASSAQGQTSTDTQYF.

The chain recombines TRBV5-6 with TRBJ2-6, with 7 bases that match TRBD1. The V and J ends lost 3 bases and 0 bases, in that order; junction bases with no gene match: 6. The CDR3 extends over 17 amino acids. The germline CDR1 and CDR2 sequences are SGHDT and YYEEEE. The CDR3 sequence is CASSWGTANSGANVLTF. CDR3 DNA: TGTGCCAGCAGCTGGGGGACAGCCAACTCTGGGGCCAACGTCCTGACTTTC.

The V gene is TRBV7-2, the J gene TRBJ1-1, with TRBD1 matching 9 bases. Trimming at V came to 3 bases and at J to 4 bases, leaving 3 bases not matched to a gene. Per the germline V gene, CDR1 is SGHTA and CDR2 is FQGNSA. The CDR3 extends over 14 amino acids. Here the CDR3 DNA reads TGTGCCAGCAGCTTTGACAGGGGGGGCACTGAAGCTTTCTTT. Residues: CASSFDRGGTEAFF.

This clone was detected once. The chain has TRBV6-1 and TRBJ2-5, with D uncertain. The CDR3 runs to 11 residues. Germline lookup yields CDR1 MNHNS and CDR2 SASEGT. Deletions cut 5 bases from V and 3 bases from J, with 4 bases between. The CDR3 region has the DNA TGTGCCAGCAGTCCTGAAGAGACCCAGTACTTC. Residues: CASSPEETQYF.

As regards this clone: The junction and the germline gene differ at one end; a read error may be behind it. V is TRBV2 and J is TRBJ2-4; TRBD2 matches 13 bases. CDR1 SNHLY and CDR2 FYNNEI come from the germline V gene. This CDR3 has 16 residues. CDR3 sequence reads: CASSTGLAGAKDIQYF. CDR3 nucleotide sequence: TGTGCCAGCAGTACCGGACTAGCGGGGGCCAAAGACATTCAGTACTTC.

This sequence joins TRBV7-2 and TRBJ1-2; TRBD1 aligns across 7 bases. CDR3 size: 16 residues. In germline, CDR1 is SGHTA, CDR2 FQGNSA. The V and J ends lost 5 bases and 2 bases, in that order; junction bases with no gene match: 11. CDR3 sequence reads: CASSIQTGSLNYGYTF. As DNA, the CDR3 is TGTGCCAGCAGCATTCAGACAGGGAGTTTAAACTATGGCTACACCTTC.